A single sample gave rise to the 18 T cell receptor beta chains below, sequenced in a study of human T cells and chemical hapten exposure listed by TCRdb under 2021. Libraries were made using RACE. TCRdb names NextSeq 500 as the instrument used. The public reads were quality trimmed at Q25 with fastp and then assembled into clones with MiXCR by TCRdb, keeping productive beta chains. Rows are combined by CDR3 protein, so each entry shows the most common genes and DNA. This sample gives over 55,000 distinct CDR3 sequences in total; approximately 10% of them show up just once. Clones ranked in the top ten supply roughly 1.5% of the sample. The time point label on this specimen signifies: patch test 3, about 24 weeks after DPC sensitization. The label giving this sample's treatment or condition can be read as: therapeutic diphenylcyclopropenone sensitization with weekly scalp DPC. The specimen was whole blood, collected in connection with sensitization to the hapten diphenylcyclopropenone (DPC). Source of these receptors: a woman between 45 and 65 years old with alopecia areata. Some clones in this sample may be carry-over from other donors' samples.

This clonotype showed up many times. The chain recombines TRBV2 with TRBJ1-5, with 8 bases lining up with TRBD1. V lost 6 bases to trimming and J lost 5 bases; unmatched junction nucleotides: 6. Germline CDR1 reads SNHLY; CDR2 reads FYNNEI. This CDR3 comprises 14 residues. The CDR3 sequence: CASSAGQGHQPQHF. The CDR3 coding sequence is TGTGCCAGCAGCGCTGGACAGGGCCATCAGCCCCAGCATTTT. The complete variable domain, with remaining parts taken from reference TRBV2 and TRBJ1-5, reads EPEVTQTPSHQVTQMGQEVILRCVPISNHLYFYWYRQILGQKVEFLVSFYNNEISEKSEIFDDQFSVERPDGSNFTLKIRSTKLEDSAMYFCASSAGQGHQPQHFGDGTRLSIL.

As concerns this clonotype: The junction differs from germline at one of its ends, possibly a read error. V usage is TRBV7-6 and J usage is TRBJ2-3; a possible D gene is TRBD2 (7 bases). Germline CDR1 and CDR2: SGHVS and FNYEAQ. The CDR3 sequence is 16 residues long. The CDR3 nucleotides are TGTGCCAGCGGCTTAGTCTCGGGGGGCCGTACAGATACGCAGTATTTT. Protein product: CASGLVSGGRTDTQYF.

The chain carries TRBV10-3 and TRBJ2-7; 11 nucleotides align to TRBD2. J gave up 5 bases and V 8 bases, and 2 bases lay outside the gene matches. CDR3 size: 12 residues. Germline V gene lookup returns CDR1 ENHRY and CDR2 SYGVKD. CDR3 loop: CAIGTSGDEQYF. The CDR3 nucleotides read TGTGCCATCGGGACTAGCGGCGACGAGCAGTACTTC.

This chain links TRBV6-5 with TRBJ2-4; no clear D gene. Germline values: CDR1 MNHEY, CDR2 SVGAGI. V lost 4 bases to trimming and J lost 2 bases, with 15 bases between them. This CDR3 region has 16 residues. The CDR3 loop is CASSFSNVRPKNIQYF. CDR3 DNA: TGTGCCAGCAGTTTCAGTAATGTCCGTCCCAAAAACATTCAGTACTTC.

The rearrangement links TRBV29-1 to TRBJ2-3, with 8 positions matching TRBD2. Germline CDR1 reads SQVTM; CDR2 reads ANQGSEA. There are 13 residues in the CDR3. Trimming took 6 bases from V and 3 from J; bases not matched to a gene: 5. CDR3 nucleotide sequence: TGCAGCGTGCGGACTAGCTGGACAGATACGCAGTATTTT. Protein product: CSVRTSWTDTQYF.

The rearrangement joins TRBV5-4 to TRBJ2-2; the D is unclear. CDR1 and CDR2 from the germline V gene are SGHNT and YYREEE (reference sequence). Trimming cost V 4 bases and J 7 bases, with 8 bases left between them. The CDR3 extends over 12 amino acids. The CDR3 sequence is CASSPAGGELFF. The CDR3 DNA follows: TGTGCCAGCAGCCCCGCCGGCGGGGAGCTGTTTTTT.

This clonotype was found many times. Here the CDR3 reads CASSVSYNRLSEQYF. CDR3 coding DNA: TGTGCCAGCAGCGTCTCCTATAACAGGTTGTCCGAGCAGTACTTC. The V call is TRBV6-1, the J call TRBJ2-7; D perhaps matches TRBD1 (5 bases). CDR3 size: 15 residues. The V end was cut by 6 bases, the J end by 6 bases, with 21 bases between. Germline lookup yields CDR1 MNHNS and CDR2 SASEGT.

This clonotype has a count of ten or more. The J gene is TRBJ2-2, the V gene TRBV6-6; 7 nucleotides line up with TRBD1. The CDR3 covers 14 residues. CDR1 and CDR2 (germline): MNHNY, SVGAGI (reference sequence). Trimming removed 7 bases from V and 2 bases from J; junction bases left unmatched: 4. In nucleotides, the CDR3 is TGTGCCAGCAATTGGGACAGTAACACCGGGGAGCTGTTTTTT. Residues: CASNWDSNTGELFF.

Notes on this clonotype: A read error is possible here, since a much larger clone lies one base away. This chain connects TRBV14 to TRBJ1-6; D is possibly TRBD1 (6 bases). The germline CDR1 and CDR2 sequences are SGHDN and FVKESK. The CDR3 is 13 residues long. The DNA of the CDR3 is TGTGCCAGCAGCCCGAGGGGGGTTTCATCCCTCCACTTT. This sequence encodes CASSPRGVSSLHF.

This clonotype was seen many times. The chain links TRBV5-1 to TRBJ1-5, with TRBD1 matching 7 bases. V dropped 0 bases and J dropped 11; count of bases not matched to a gene: 8. Germline loops: CDR1 SGHRS, CDR2 YFSETQ. This CDR3 has 14 amino acids. The CDR3 DNA is TGCGCCAGCAGCTTGGGGGGACAGCCCCTGACCCAGCATTTT. Translation gives CASSLGGQPLTQHF.

To note about this clonotype: Its ends do not fully match the called genes, so a read error is possible. CDR3 in DNA: TGTGCCAGCAGCCAAGATTCCGGGGGCAGGGAGCCGTTTTTT. Translating gives CASSQDSGGREPFF. This rearrangement joins TRBV3-1 to TRBJ2-2; D is perhaps TRBD1 or TRBD2 (6 bases each). Germline-derived CDR1 and CDR2 are LGHDT and YNNKEL (reference sequence). The CDR3 is 14 amino acids.

As to this clonotype: A much bigger clone sits one base away, suggesting this may be a read error. The chain couples TRBV3-1 to TRBJ2-7; no clear D gene. Judging by the DNA end, TRBJ2-1 fits better; the J call may be wrong. The CDR3 length is 15 residues. CDR1 and CDR2 (germline): LGHDT, YNNKEL (reference sequence). CDR3 residues: CASSVLHGGSYEQFF. The CDR3 DNA follows: TGTGCCAGCAGCGTGCTTCACGGCGGTTCCTACGAGCAGTTCTTC.

This clonotype was found a few times. The genes are TRBV28 and TRBJ1-1; D is unclear. Germline V gives CDR1 MDHEN, CDR2 SYDVKM. V was pared by 3 bases and J by 11 bases, with 16 bases between. The CDR3 is 13 residues long. The CDR3 region has the DNA TGTGCCAGCAGTTTCAGTGGACCGACCGGGGCTTTCTTT. Its translation: CASSFSGPTGAFF.

Ten or more counts support this clonotype. V gene TRBV3-1 combines with J gene TRBJ2-1, with 8 nucleotides matching TRBD2. The germline V gene has CDR1 LGHDT and CDR2 YNNKEL (reference sequence). CDR3 length: 17 amino acids. The junction had 9 bases not matched to a gene; V was cut back by 0 bases and J by 5 bases. This CDR3 is CASSQDGPSGWDNEQFF. The CDR3 DNA reads as TGTGCCAGCAGCCAAGATGGTCCTAGCGGGTGGGACAATGAGCAGTTCTTC.

The chain uses TRBV6-2 or TRBV6-3 and TRBJ2-3, with D possibly matching TRBD2 (7 bases). Germline V gives CDR1 MNHEY, CDR2 SVGEGT. The CDR3 is 15 residues long. The V end was cut by 6 bases, the J end by 6 bases, with 19 bases between. CDR3 in DNA: TGTGCCAGCAGGCCACAGGGAGCGGGGTATGATACGCAGTATTTT. Its translation is CASRPQGAGYDTQYF.

The chain uses TRBV7-2 and TRBJ2-5, with 10 bases that match TRBD2. CDR3 length: 17 residues. Germline loops: CDR1 SGHTA, CDR2 FQGNSA. J lost 7 bases, V lost 5 bases, and 16 bases had no gene match. The DNA for the CDR3 is TGTGCCAGCAGCACCCTCCCGGGGCTAGCGGGGGTCCCGACCCAGTACTTC. Translated: CASSTLPGLAGVPTQYF. Filled out from reference TRBV7-2 and TRBJ2-5, the complete variable domain reads GAGVSQSPSNKVTEKGKDVELRCDPISGHTALYWYRQSLGQGLEFLIYFQGNSAPDKSGLPSDRFSAERTGGSVSTLTIQRTQQEDSAVYLCASSTLPGLAGVPTQYFGPGTRLLVL.

This clonotype has ten or more counts. The rearrangement uses TRBV4-2 and TRBJ1-1; weak D call: TRBD1 (5 bases). Trimming pared 4 bases from V and 0 bases from J, leaving 18 bases between. The CDR3 runs 17 residues. From germline, CDR1 is LGHNA and CDR2 YNFKEQ. The CDR3 DNA sequence: TGTGCCAGCAGCCTCTCCGTGTACAGGCAAATGAACACTGAAGCTTTCTTT. This sequence encodes CASSLSVYRQMNTEAFF.

This clonotype occurred many times. The chain links TRBV10-3 to TRBJ2-3; either TRBD1 or TRBD2 may fit D (5 bases each). Trimming cost V 10 bases and J 3 bases, with 8 bases left between them. The CDR3 is 11 amino acids. The germline V gene encodes CDR1 ENHRY and CDR2 SYGVKD. This CDR3 reads CATWGTDTQYF. DNA of the CDR3: TGTGCCACCTGGGGGACAGATACGCAGTATTTT.